A selection of T cell receptor beta chains follows, all from one sample in a study of blood T cells in healthy people across ages. TCRdb itself ran the 5' RACE reads through MiXCR, one entry per CDR3 protein. The table records approximately 960,000 distinct CDR3 sequences, 25% to 35% of them present only once. The sample also formed part of further work on T cells of mothers and their children.

Material: blood. All receptors derive from a woman aged 40-49 years in good health. The CDR3 runs from the conserved cysteine through the conserved F or W. The order of the fields is clone size, V gene, J gene, D gene, CDR3 protein, CDR3 DNA. D genes are given only for firm matches. Only some rows state a clone size, as once, few, many or a class for expanded clones.

many	TRBV12-3/TRBV12-4	TRBJ2-1	NA	CASSLIGDYNEQFF	TGTGCCAGCAGTTTAATTGGGGACTACAATGAGCAGTTCTTC
NA	TRBV5-6	TRBJ2-7	NA	CASSLDLIHSYEQYF	TGTGCCAGCAGCTTGGACCTAATTCACTCCTACGAGCAGTACTTC
many	TRBV20-1	TRBJ1-5	NA	CSASLGDSNQPQHF	TGCAGTGCTAGCCTGGGGGATAGCAATCAGCCCCAGCATTTT
NA	TRBV9	TRBJ1-5	NA	CASSERAWNQPQHF	TGTGCCAGCAGCGAGAGGGCGTGGAATCAGCCCCAGCATTTT
NA	TRBV27	TRBJ2-7	TRBD2	CASSFWGLAGIGEQYF	TGTGCCAGCAGTTTCTGGGGCCTAGCGGGGATTGGTGAGCAGTACTTC
many	TRBV7-9	TRBJ2-7	TRBD2	CASSHLGGTSGGQGYEQYF	TGTGCCAGCAGCCACCTTGGGGGGACTAGCGGGGGTCAAGGCTACGAGCAGTACTTC
many	TRBV7-9	TRBJ1-2	TRBD1	CASSFRAGGLAQYGYTF	TGTGCCAGCAGCTTTAGGGCAGGGGGCCTGGCCCAGTATGGCTACACCTTC
NA	TRBV5-1	TRBJ1-1	NA	CASSLVWTGNTEAFF	TGCGCCAGCAGCTTGGTATGGACGGGAAACACTGAAGCTTTCTTT
few	TRBV4-3	TRBJ2-7	NA	CASSQDPARPLDEQYF	TGCGCCAGCAGCCAAGATCCGGCTCGCCCCTTGGACGAGCAGTACTTC
NA	TRBV7-2	TRBJ2-3	TRBD2	CASSPGGTRTDTQYF	TGTGCCAGCAGCCCCGGGGGGACCCGCACAGATACGCAGTATTTT
NA	TRBV11-2	TRBJ1-6	TRBD1	CASSLGGQGATLHF	TGTGCCAGCAGCTTAGGCGGACAGGGGGCTACCCTCCACTTT
few	TRBV20-1	TRBJ1-2	NA	CSPQSAYTF	TGCAGCCCGCAGAGTGCCTACACCTTC
NA	TRBV3-1	TRBJ2-7	NA	CASSQGMQKRQYF	TGTGCCAGCAGCCAAGGTATGCAGAAACGGCAGTACTTC
many	TRBV5-1	TRBJ1-4	NA	CASSPTFGPDEKLFF	TGCGCCAGCAGCCCGACCTTCGGGCCGGACGAAAAACTGTTTTTT
NA	TRBV3-1	TRBJ2-4	NA	CASSQDMGRGGDQQYF	TGTGCCAGCAGCCAAGATATGGGCAGGGGGGGCGATCAGCAGTACTTC
many	TRBV29-1	TRBJ2-5	TRBD1	CSVDDDRDRTQYF	TGCAGCGTTGACGACGACAGGGACCGGACCCAGTACTTC
NA	TRBV10-3	TRBJ2-2	TRBD2	CAIKRTSGGAAGELFF	TGTGCCATCAAGAGGACTAGCGGGGGGGCTGCCGGGGAGCTGTTTTTT
many	TRBV2	TRBJ2-3	TRBD1	CASRGQGGTDTQYF	TGTGCCAGCAGGGGACAGGGGGGCACAGATACGCAGTATTTT
many	TRBV12-3/TRBV12-4	TRBJ1-2	NA	CASSHRVPYGYTF	TGTGCCAGCAGTCACAGGGTCCCATATGGCTACACCTTC
many	TRBV4-2	TRBJ2-7	NA	CASSQAGSGAYEQYF	TGTGCCAGCAGCCAAGCGGGAAGTGGGGCCTACGAGCAGTACTTC
few	TRBV28	TRBJ2-4	NA	CASGTFENIQYF	TGTGCCAGCGGGACATTTGAAAACATTCAGTACTTC
few	TRBV7-2	TRBJ2-7	NA	CASSLEAGLSYEQYF	TGTGCCAGCAGCTTAGAGGCAGGGCTCTCCTACGAGCAGTACTTC
NA	TRBV6-2/TRBV6-3	TRBJ2-5	NA	CASGKERRETQYF	TGTGCCAGCGGGAAGGAGCGCAGGGAGACCCAGTACTTC
few	TRBV29-1	TRBJ1-1	TRBD1	CSATPTGVMNTEAFF	TGCAGCGCTACACCGACAGGGGTGATGAACACTGAAGCTTTCTTT
NA	TRBV2	TRBJ2-6	NA	CASSMRDLPSGANVLTF	TGTGCCAGCAGTATGAGGGATTTACCGTCCGGGGCCAACGTCCTGACTTTC
many	TRBV5-1	TRBJ2-7	NA	CASSQRGGAYEQYF	TGCGCCAGCAGCCAGAGGGGGGGCGCTTACGAGCAGTACTTC
NA	TRBV12-3/TRBV12-4	TRBJ1-4	NA	CASSLARGPTNEKLFF	TGTGCCAGCAGTTTAGCTAGGGGCCCCACTAATGAAAAACTGTTTTTT
few	TRBV3-1	TRBJ2-4	NA	CASSQDVKNIQYF	TGTGCCAGCAGCCAAGATGTCAAAAACATTCAGTACTTC
many	TRBV5-5	TRBJ2-7	NA	CASSFGVMGSYEQYF	TGTGCCAGCAGCTTCGGGGTGATGGGCTCCTACGAGCAGTACTTC
NA	TRBV12-3/TRBV12-4	TRBJ2-1	NA	CASRAPGNEQFF	TGTGCCAGCAGGGCCCCAGGGAATGAGCAGTTCTTC
few	TRBV27	TRBJ2-1	TRBD2	CASRAGGEYNEQFF	TGTGCCAGCAGGGCGGGGGGGGAATACAATGAGCAGTTCTTC
few	TRBV4-3	TRBJ2-6	NA	CASSPGDLGGANVLTF	TGCGCCAGCAGCCCGGGGGACTTGGGGGGGGCCAACGTCCTGACTTTC
many	TRBV18	TRBJ2-7	NA	CASSARTAGGGEQYF	TGTGCCAGCTCAGCCCGGACAGCCGGGGGAGGCGAGCAGTACTTC